This T cell receptor beta chain was identified during a study of beta chain features in type 1 diabetes. Overall study: Age, gender and cell yields were alike across patients and healthy donors.

General observations from the study: Shorter templates might be favored by PCR, and equally so in patients and in controls. HLA effects on TCRB rearrangement stayed unresolved here. Among all four CD4+ subsets, Type 1 diabetes patients had TCRB CDR3s that were moderately but significantly shorter.

Remarks on this clone: Its antigen remains unidentified.

Isolated RNA was reverse transcribed in full, so expressed TCRB transcripts were sequenced. Assay: immunoSEQ multiplex PCR; the TCRdb copy retains only in-frame clones and omits some. Of around 280,000 clones listed, over 14% are singletons. Germline V gene lookup returns CDR1 MDHEN and CDR2 SYDVKM. V was cut by 3 bases and J by 2 bases, with 10 bases left in between. CDR3 length: 14 residues. The clonotype originates from a young man with type 1 diabetes. The V call is TRBV28, the J call TRBJ2-5, with D perhaps matching TRBD2 (5 bases). The sequencing input was naive CD4+ T cells from blood. Here the CDR3 DNA reads TGTGCCAGCAGTTTGCTGGGCGGGCAAGAGACCCAGTACTTC. Amino acids: CASSLLGGQETQYF.